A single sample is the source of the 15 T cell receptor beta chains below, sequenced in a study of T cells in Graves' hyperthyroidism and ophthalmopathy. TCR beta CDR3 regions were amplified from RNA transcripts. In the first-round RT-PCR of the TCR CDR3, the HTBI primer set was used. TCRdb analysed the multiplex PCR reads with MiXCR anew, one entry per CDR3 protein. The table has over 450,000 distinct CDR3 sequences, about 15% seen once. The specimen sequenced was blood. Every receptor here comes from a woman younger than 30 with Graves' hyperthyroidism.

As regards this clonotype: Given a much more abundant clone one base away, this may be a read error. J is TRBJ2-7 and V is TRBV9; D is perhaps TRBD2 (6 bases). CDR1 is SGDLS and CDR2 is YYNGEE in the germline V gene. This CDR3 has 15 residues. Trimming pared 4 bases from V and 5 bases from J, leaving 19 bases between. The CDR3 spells CASSPSAGPRNEQYV. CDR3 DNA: TGTGCCAGCAGCCCGTCCGCGGGGCCTCGGAACGAGCAGTACGTC.

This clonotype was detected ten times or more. CDR3 sequence (DNA): TGTGCCACCAGTGACCCGACTAGCGGGCAAGAGACCCAGTACTTC. Its translation is CATSDPTSGQETQYF. V usage is TRBV24-1 and J usage is TRBJ2-5; 10 bases are shared with TRBD2. The germline V gene encodes CDR1 KGHDR and CDR2 SFDVKD. The CDR3 loop spans 15 amino acids. Trimming cost V 4 bases and J 2 bases; bases outside gene matches: 3.

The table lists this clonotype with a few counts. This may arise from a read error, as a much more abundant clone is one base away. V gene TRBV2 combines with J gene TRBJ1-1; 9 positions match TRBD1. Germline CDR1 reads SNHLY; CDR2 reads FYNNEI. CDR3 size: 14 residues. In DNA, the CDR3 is TGTGCCAGTACTCGGGGGACAGGGAACACTGGAGCTTTCTTT. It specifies CASTRGTGNTGAFF.

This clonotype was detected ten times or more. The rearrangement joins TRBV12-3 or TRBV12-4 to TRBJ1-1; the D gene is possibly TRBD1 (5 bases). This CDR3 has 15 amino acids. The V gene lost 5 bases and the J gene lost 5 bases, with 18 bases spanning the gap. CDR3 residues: CASSGLGRDGTEAFF. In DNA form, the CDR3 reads TGTGCCAGCAGTGGCCTCGGCAGGGACGGAACTGAAGCTTTCTTT.

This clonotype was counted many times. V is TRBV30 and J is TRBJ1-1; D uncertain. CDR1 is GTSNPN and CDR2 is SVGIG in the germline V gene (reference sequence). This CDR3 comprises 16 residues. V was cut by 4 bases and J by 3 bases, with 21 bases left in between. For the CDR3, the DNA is TGTGCCTGGATTCTCGGGCAGGTCAGGTCTCACACTGAAGCTTTCTTT. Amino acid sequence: CAWILGQVRSHTEAFF.

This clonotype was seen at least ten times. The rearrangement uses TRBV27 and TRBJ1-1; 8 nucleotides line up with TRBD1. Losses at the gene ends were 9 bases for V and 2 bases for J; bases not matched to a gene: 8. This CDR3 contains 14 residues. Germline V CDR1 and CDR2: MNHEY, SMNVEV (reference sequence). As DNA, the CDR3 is TGTGCCAGTAGGGACAGGCAAGCTAACACTGAAGCTTTCTTT. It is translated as CASRDRQANTEAFF.

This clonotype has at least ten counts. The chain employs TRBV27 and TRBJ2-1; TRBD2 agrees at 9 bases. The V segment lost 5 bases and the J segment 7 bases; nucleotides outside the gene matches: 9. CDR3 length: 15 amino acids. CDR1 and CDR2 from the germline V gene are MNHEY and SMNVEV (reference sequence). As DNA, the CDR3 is TGTGCCAGCAGTCCCCTGGGGCTAGCGGGAAATGAGCAGTTCTTC. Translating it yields CASSPLGLAGNEQFF.

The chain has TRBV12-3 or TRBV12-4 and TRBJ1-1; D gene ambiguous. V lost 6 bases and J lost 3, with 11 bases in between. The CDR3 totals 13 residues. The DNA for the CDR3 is TGTGCCAGCAGCTCCGACGGAGACACTGAAGCTTTCTTT. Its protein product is CASSSDGDTEAFF.

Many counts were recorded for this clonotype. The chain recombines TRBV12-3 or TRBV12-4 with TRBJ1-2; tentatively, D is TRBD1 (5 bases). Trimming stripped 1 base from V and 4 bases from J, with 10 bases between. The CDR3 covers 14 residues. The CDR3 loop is CASSLGPGSYGYTF. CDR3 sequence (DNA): TGTGCCAGCAGTTTAGGGCCAGGGTCCTATGGCTACACCTTC.

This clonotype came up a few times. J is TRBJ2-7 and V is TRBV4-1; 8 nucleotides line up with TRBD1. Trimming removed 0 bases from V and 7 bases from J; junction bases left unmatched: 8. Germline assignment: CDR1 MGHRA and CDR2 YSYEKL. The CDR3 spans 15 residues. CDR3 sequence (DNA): TGCGCCAGCAGCCAAGATTCGGCAGGGGGCAGGGAGCAGTACTTC. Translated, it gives CASSQDSAGGREQYF.

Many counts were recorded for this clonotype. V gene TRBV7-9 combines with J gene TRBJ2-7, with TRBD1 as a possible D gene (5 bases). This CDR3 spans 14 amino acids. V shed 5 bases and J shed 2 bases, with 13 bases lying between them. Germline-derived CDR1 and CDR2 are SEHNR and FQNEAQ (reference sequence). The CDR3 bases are TGTGCCAGCAGCCCAGGGTACAGGACCTACGAGCAGTACTTC. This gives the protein CASSPGYRTYEQYF. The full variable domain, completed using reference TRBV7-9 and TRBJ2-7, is DTGVSQNPRHKITKRGQNVTFRCDPISEHNRLYWYRQTLGQGPEFLTYFQNEAQLEKSRLLSDRFSAERPKGSFSTLEIQRTEQGDSAMYLCASSPGYRTYEQYFGPGTRLTVT.

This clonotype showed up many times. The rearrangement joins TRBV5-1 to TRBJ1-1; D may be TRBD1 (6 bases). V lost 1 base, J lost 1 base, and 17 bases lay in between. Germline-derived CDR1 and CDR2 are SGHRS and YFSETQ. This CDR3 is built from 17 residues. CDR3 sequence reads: CASSLRTGAFPNTEAFF. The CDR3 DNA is TGCGCCAGCAGCTTGAGGACGGGGGCCTTTCCGAACACTGAAGCTTTCTTT. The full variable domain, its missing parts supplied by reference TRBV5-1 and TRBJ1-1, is KAGVTQTPRYLIKTRGQQVTLSCSPISGHRSVSWYQQTPGQGLQFLFEYFSETQRNKGNFPGRFSGRQFSNSRSEMNVSTLELGDSALYLCASSLRTGAFPNTEAFFGQGTRLTVV.

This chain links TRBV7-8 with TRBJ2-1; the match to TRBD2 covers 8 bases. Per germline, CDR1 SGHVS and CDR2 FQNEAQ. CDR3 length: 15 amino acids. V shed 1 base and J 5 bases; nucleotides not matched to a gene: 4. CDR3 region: CASSLEGTSDNEQFF. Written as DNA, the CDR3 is TGTGCCAGCAGCTTAGAAGGGACTAGTGACAATGAGCAGTTCTTC. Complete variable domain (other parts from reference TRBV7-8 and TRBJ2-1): GAGVSQSPRYKVAKRGQDVALRCDPISGHVSLFWYQQALGQGPEFLTYFQNEAQLDKSGLPSDRFFAERPEGSVSTLKIQRTQQEDSAVYLCASSLEGTSDNEQFFGPGTRLTVL.

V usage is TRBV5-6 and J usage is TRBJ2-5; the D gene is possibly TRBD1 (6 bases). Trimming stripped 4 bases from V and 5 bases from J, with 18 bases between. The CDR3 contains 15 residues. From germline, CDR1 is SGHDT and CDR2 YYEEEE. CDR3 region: CASSEGTGLVETQYF. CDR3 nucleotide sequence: TGTGCCAGCAGCGAGGGTACAGGGTTGGTGGAGACCCAGTACTTC.

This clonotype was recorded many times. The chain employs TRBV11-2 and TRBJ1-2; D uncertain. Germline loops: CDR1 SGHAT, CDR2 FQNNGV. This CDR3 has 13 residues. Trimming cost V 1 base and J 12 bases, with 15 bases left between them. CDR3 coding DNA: TGTGCCAGCAGCTTAGGATGGCGACGGGATAACACCTTC. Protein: CASSLGWRRDNTF.